These T cell receptor beta chains were read from a single sample in a study of tumor and adjacent non-tumor tissue in lung cancer. TCRdb analysed the multiplex PCR reads with MiXCR anew, one entry per CDR3 protein. The sample contains 65,000 to 85,000 distinct CDR3 sequences, under 80% of which appear only once. The sequenced sample consisted of distant non-tumor lung tissue. The receptors shown here come from a man aged 55 to 69 with non-small cell lung cancer. Each CDR3 is given with its conserved first and last residue. Fields, in order: V gene, J gene, clone size, D gene, CDR3 DNA, CDR3 protein. The D gene is left open where the match is weak. Some rows mark clone size as missing; the rest say once, few, many or name a class of expanded clone.

>TRBV29-1|TRBJ2-7|NA|NA
TGCAGCATCTACGGGGAAGCATCTTCCTACGAGCAGTACTTC
CSIYGEASSYEQYF
>TRBV6-6|TRBJ2-7|NA|NA
TGTGCCAGCAGTTTCGGTCCGAAAGGTTACGAGCAGTACTTC
CASSFGPKGYEQYF
>TRBV4-1|TRBJ1-6|NA|TRBD1
TGCGCCAGCTCTACCGGGACAGTGAATTCATCCCTCCACTTT
CASSTGTVNSSLHF
>TRBV14|TRBJ2-1|NA|NA
TGTGCCAGTAGCCAATTCAAAACTTCTCTCATTGAGCAGTCCTTC
CASSQFKTSLIEQSF
>TRBV20-1|TRBJ2-7|NA|TRBD2
TGCAGTGGTCAGGGACGGGGGGCCTACGAGCAGTACTTC
CSGQGRGAYEQYF
>TRBV7-2|TRBJ2-7|many|NA
TGTGCCAGCAGCTTTCGGGCGGGGATGGATGACGAGCAGTACTTC
CASSFRAGMDDEQYF
>TRBV4-1|TRBJ2-7|NA|TRBD2
TGCGCCAGCAGCCCTCTACTAGCGGGAGGGCCCCGGGAGCAGTGCTTC
CASSPLLAGGPREQCF
>TRBV29-1|TRBJ1-1|NA|NA
TGCAGGGCCTCGGCAGTGGGGGACATTGAAGCTTTCTTT
CRASAVGDIEAFF
>TRBV5-6|TRBJ2-6|NA|NA
TGTGCCAGCAGCGGACAGCGAGACTCTGAGGTCAACGTCCTGACTTTC
CASSGQRDSEVNVLTF
>TRBV6-5|TRBJ2-7|NA|NA
TGTGCCAGCAGTACATATACCGGACCCTACGAGCACTACTTC
CASSTYTGPYEHYF
>TRBV5-1|TRBJ2-2|NA|NA
TGCGCCAACAGTAGGTCGAGGGTGAACACCGGGGAGCTGTTTTTT
CANSRSRVNTGELFF
>TRBV7-9|TRBJ1-3|NA|NA
TGTGCCAGCAGACAAGGGGGTCCAGGAAACACCATATATTTT
CASRQGGPGNTIYF
>TRBV12-3/TRBV12-4|TRBJ2-7|NA|TRBD2
TGTGCCAGCAGCCAGTCCGGCGCGGGAGATGGTGAGCACTACTTC
CASSQSGAGDGEHYF
>TRBV6-2/TRBV6-3|TRBJ1-6|NA|NA
TGTGCCAGCAGTTACTCGACTATGGCAGGGTGGAGTTTAGCCCTCCACTTT
CASSYSTMAGWSLALHF
>TRBV11-2|TRBJ2-5|NA|NA
TGTGACAGCAACTTAGTCTCCCGGAAAGGGTGGCGGCGAGAGACCCAGTACTTC
CDSNLVSRKGWRRETQYF
>TRBV5-4|TRBJ2-7|NA|NA
TGTGCCAGCAGCCACCCGGGCATGGTCCATGAGCAGTACTTC
CASSHPGMVHEQYF
>TRBV6-1|TRBJ2-7|NA|NA
TGTGCCAGCAGAGCCGGACAGAACTCTTACGAGCAGTACTTC
CASRAGQNSYEQYF
>TRBV28|TRBJ1-1|NA|NA
TGTGCCAGCAGTTCGATGGGTGCGGAAGCGGACACTGAAGCTTTCTTT
CASSSMGAEADTEAFF
>TRBV28|TRBJ1-1|NA|NA
TGTGCCAACACTCCCAGTAACACTGAAGCTTTCTTT
CANTPSNTEAFF
>TRBV29-1|TRBJ2-1|NA|NA
TGTAGCGGAGCCGGATTGTCCCACAATGAGCAGTTCTTC
CSGAGLSHNEQFF
>TRBV20-1|TRBJ2-1|NA|TRBD2
TGCAGTGCCCGCAGGGGACTAGCGGGACTCAATGAGCAGTTCTTC
CSARRGLAGLNEQFF
>TRBV2|TRBJ2-1|NA|NA
TGTGCCAGCAGTGAATTTTCGGACGGTTACAATGAGCAGTTCTTC
CASSEFSDGYNEQFF
>TRBV6-1|TRBJ2-1|NA|TRBD2
TGTGCCAGCAGTGAGATCCCGGGACTAGGGTATGAGCAGTTCTTC
CASSEIPGLGYEQFF
>TRBV5-4|TRBJ2-5|NA|NA
TGTGCCGGCAGCCCTGGCTCTAGCCGGAGGGACGCGACCCAGTACTTC
CAGSPGSSRRDATQYF
>TRBV6-2/TRBV6-3|TRBJ2-1|NA|TRBD2
TGTGCCAGAAGTTACTCCGGACTAGTCAACGATGATCAGTTCTTC
CARSYSGLVNDDQFF
>TRBV20-1|TRBJ2-2|NA|TRBD2
TGCAGAGCTAGGGGACTAGAATCAGGGGAGCTGTTTTTT
CRARGLESGELFF
>TRBV11-2|TRBJ2-1|many|TRBD1
TGTGCCAGCAGCTTGGAACCGGGACAGGGATTCACTGAGCAGTTCTTC
CASSLEPGQGFTEQFF
>TRBV5-1|TRBJ2-5|NA|TRBD1
TGCGCCAGCAGCCCACTGACAGGGGGAGAGGCCCAGTACTTC
CASSPLTGGEAQYF